The 21 T cell receptor beta chains in this list originate from one sample, sequenced in a study of blood T cell repertoires in COVID-19. Assay used: immunoSEQ multiplex PCR; TCRdb lists only in-frame clones, some missing. The sample yields some 250,000 clones, over 85% seen once. Sequencing was performed on PBMCs or T cells enriched from blood (not recorded which). The receptors shown here come from a woman aged 30 to 39 with acute COVID-19.

The V and J genes are TRBV30 and TRBJ2-7; 7 bases fit TRBD2. Germline V CDR1 and CDR2: GTSNPN, SVGIG (reference sequence). The ends lost 0 bases at V and 4 bases at J; junction bases unmatched: 12. The length of the CDR3 is 16 residues. CDR3 sequence (DNA): TGTGCCTGGAGTGTGAGGAGAGGGACTAACTTATACGAGCAGTACTTC. It yields the protein CAWSVRRGTNLYEQYF.

The table lists this clone with a few counts. This chain connects TRBV7-9 to TRBJ2-7; perhaps TRBD2 as D (5 bases). Between the trimmed V and J ends, which lost 1 base and 2 bases, there was a span of 9 bases. CDR1 and CDR2 from the germline V gene are SEHNR and FQNEAQ (reference sequence). This CDR3 spans 14 amino acids. This CDR3 reads CASSLDLSAYEQYF. In DNA, the CDR3 is TGTGCCAGCAGCTTAGATCTTAGCGCCTACGAGCAGTACTTC.

The chain has TRBV10-3 and TRBJ1-2; 8 positions match TRBD1. CDR3 length: 14 amino acids. Trimming at V came to 4 bases and at J to 8 bases, leaving 9 bases not matched to a gene. Germline V gives CDR1 ENHRY, CDR2 SYGVKD. CDR3 DNA sequence: TGTGCCATCAGTGGAGTCAGGGGGCTTCAAGGCTACACCTTC. Its translation is CAISGVRGLQGYTF.

V usage is TRBV5-4 and J usage is TRBJ1-2; a possible D gene is TRBD1 (5 bases). Germline assignment: CDR1 SGHNT and CDR2 YYREEE (reference sequence). This CDR3 is 15 amino acids long. V shed 0 bases and J shed 4 bases, with 13 bases lying between them. CDR3 sequence reads: CASSLDGEGTYGYTF. DNA of the CDR3: TGTGCCAGCAGCTTGGACGGGGAGGGGACCTATGGCTACACCTTC.

The chain carries TRBV5-1 and TRBJ2-1; the match to TRBD2 covers 15 bases. Trimming cost V 4 bases and J 8 bases; bases outside gene matches: 7. The germline CDR1 and CDR2 sequences are SGHRS and YFSETQ. The CDR3 length is 16 residues. This CDR3 is CASSPTGTSGGYEQFF. The CDR3 coding sequence is TGCGCCAGCAGCCCTACCGGGACTAGCGGGGGGTATGAGCAGTTCTTC.

The chain employs TRBV7-7 and TRBJ2-2, with 7 bases aligning to TRBD1. The CDR3 runs 15 residues. The V and J ends lost 5 bases and 5 bases, in that order; junction bases with no gene match: 8. CDR1 and CDR2 from the germline V gene are SSHAT and FNYEAQ (reference sequence). The CDR3 DNA reads TGTGCCAGCAGCCCTGCCCCCAGGGGGACCGGGGAGCTGTTTTTT. As protein: CASSPAPRGTGELFF.

This clone appeared a few times. The chain uses TRBV5-8 and TRBJ1-5; D perhaps matches TRBD1 (5 bases). The CDR3 totals 17 residues. CDR1 is SGHTS and CDR2 is YDEGEE in the germline V gene. With 4 bases removed from V and 6 bases from J, the gap between germline ends came to 23 bases. CDR3 residues: CASSAGVWARGGQPQHF. The CDR3 nucleotides are TGTGCCAGCAGCGCTGGCGTGTGGGCGAGGGGAGGTCAGCCCCAGCATTTT.

This clone was picked up one time. The rearrangement joins TRBV4-1 to TRBJ1-1; D remains ambiguous. Germline assignment: CDR1 MGHRA and CDR2 YSYEKL. Deletions cut 7 bases from V and 4 bases from J, with 19 bases between. The CDR3 has 15 amino acids. The CDR3 nucleotides are TGCGCCAGCACTCCAGGATCAGAGTGGGTCACTGAAGCTTTCTTT. Encoded protein: CASTPGSEWVTEAFF.

The chain joins TRBV3-1 (or the pseudogene TRBV3-2) to TRBJ1-2; 7 bases agree with TRBD1. CDR3 length: 16 amino acids. Unmatched junction bases numbered 8, after V lost 2 bases and J lost 2 bases. Germline lookup yields CDR1 LGHDT and CDR2 YNNKEL (reference sequence). CDR3 nucleotides: TGTGCCAGCAGCCAATGGGGGGCAGGGGGGAACTATGGCTACACCTTC. This translates into CASSQWGAGGNYGYTF.

The gene calls are TRBV19 and TRBJ1-5; TRBD1 might be the D (5 bases). V was pared by 7 bases and J by 0 bases, with 13 bases between. The CDR3 covers 15 residues. CDR1 is LNHDA, CDR2 SQIVND, per germline (reference sequence). CDR3 coding DNA: TGTGCCAGTACCCGCAGGGACTATAGCAATCAGCCCCAGCATTTT. Protein sequence: CASTRRDYSNQPQHF. The whole variable domain, filled in from reference TRBV19 and TRBJ1-5, reads DGGITQSPKYLFRKEGQNVTLSCEQNLNHDAMYWYRQDPGQGLRLIYYSQIVNDFQKGDIAEGYSVSREKKESFPLTVTSAQKNPTAFYLCASTRRDYSNQPQHFGDGTRLSIL.

This CDR3 reads CASSLRGPADTQYF. In nucleotides, the CDR3 is TGTGCCAGCAGCTTACGGGGTCCCGCGGATACGCAGTATTTT. The genes are TRBV7-6 and TRBJ2-3; tentative D call: TRBD2 (5 bases). Per the germline V gene, CDR1 is SGHVS and CDR2 is FNYEAQ. CDR3 length: 14 amino acids. The ends were cut back, 2 bases at V and 6 bases at J, with 12 bases in the middle.

The rearrangement uses TRBV18 and TRBJ1-1; 11 nucleotides align to TRBD1. Germline CDR1 reads KGHSH; CDR2 reads LQKENI. The CDR3 extends over 15 amino acids. Germline trimming cut 5 bases from V and 5 bases from J; bases unmatched to any gene: 7. This CDR3 is CASSAGQGAYTEAFF. In nucleotides, the CDR3 is TGTGCCAGCTCAGCTGGACAGGGGGCTTATACTGAAGCTTTCTTT.

The chain has TRBV7-2 and TRBJ2-7; 9 positions match TRBD2. The CDR3 totals 16 residues. J gave up 2 bases and V 5 bases, and 10 bases lay outside the gene matches. Germline CDR1 and CDR2: SGHTA and FQGNSA. CDR3 in amino acids: CASSHRHAGGPYEQYF. The CDR3 DNA is TGTGCCAGCAGCCACCGGCATGCGGGGGGGCCCTACGAGCAGTACTTC.

The CDR3 DNA follows: TGTGCCAGCAGCCCACCTTGGGGAGCGGGGCCGGCCAAAAACATTCAGTACTTC. Translated: CASSPPWGAGPAKNIQYF. The J gene is TRBJ2-4, the V gene TRBV7-8, with 7 bases that match TRBD2. Germline V gene sequence: CDR1 SGHVS, CDR2 FQNEAQ. V lost 5 bases, J lost 1 base, and 14 bases stayed unmatched. The CDR3 consists of 18 residues.

This clone came up once. This sequence joins TRBV19 and TRBJ1-5; 8 nucleotides line up with TRBD1. This CDR3 is built from 14 residues. Per germline, CDR1 LNHDA and CDR2 SQIVND (reference sequence). The junction had 9 bases not matched to a gene; V was cut back by 8 bases and J by 6 bases. The CDR3 DNA reads TGTGCCAGTGGACAGGGAAGTAAAGGTCAGCCCCAGCATTTT. It specifies CASGQGSKGQPQHF.

The J gene is TRBJ1-6, the V gene TRBV5-6; TRBD1 agrees at 10 bases. Losses at the gene ends were 4 bases for V and 5 bases for J; bases not matched to a gene: 6. Germline V CDR1 and CDR2: SGHDT, YYEEEE. This CDR3 is 16 amino acids long. CDR3 amino acids: CASSTRQGAHNSPLHF. The CDR3 coding sequence is TGTGCCAGCAGCACAAGACAGGGGGCGCATAATTCACCCCTCCACTTT.

The rearrangement uses TRBV29-1 and TRBJ1-5; the match to TRBD1 covers 7 bases. V gave up 7 bases and J gave up 6 bases; unmatched junction bases: 6. The germline gives CDR1 SQVTM, CDR2 ANQGSEA. The CDR3 runs 12 residues. The CDR3 reads CSAGQEGQPQHF. The DNA of the CDR3 is TGCAGCGCAGGACAGGAGGGTCAGCCCCAGCATTTT.

This clone was detected once. V usage is TRBV29-1 and J usage is TRBJ2-1, with D perhaps matching TRBD1 (8 bases). The CDR3 has 13 residues. V lost 5 bases to trimming and J lost 7 bases, with 15 bases between them. Germline-derived CDR1 and CDR2 are SQVTM and ANQGSEA. DNA for the CDR3: TGCAGCGTTTCAGGGGGGGACAGGAATGAGCAGTTCTTC. Protein sequence: CSVSGGDRNEQFF.

The chain joins TRBV30 to TRBJ2-6; tentatively, D is TRBD2 (5 bases). Per the germline V gene, CDR1 is GTSNPN and CDR2 is SVGIG (reference sequence). The CDR3 is made up of 14 amino acids. The germline V and J ends were trimmed by 0 bases and 2 bases, with 5 bases remaining between them. The CDR3 region is CAWSVGAGANVLTF. Here the CDR3 DNA reads TGTGCCTGGAGTGTGGGAGCTGGGGCCAACGTCCTGACTTTC.

The V gene is TRBV4-1, the J gene TRBJ1-6; D possibly corresponds to TRBD1 (5 bases). V lost 3 bases and J lost 7, with 13 bases in between. The CDR3 covers 15 residues. Looked up from germline, CDR1 is MGHRA and CDR2 is YSYEKL. The CDR3, as DNA: TGCGCCAGCAGCCAGGGGGACTCGATGAATTCACCCCTCCACTTT. This translates into CASSQGDSMNSPLHF.

The V gene is TRBV25-1, the J gene TRBJ1-5, with 8 bases aligning to TRBD1. The CDR3 length is 14 residues. Germline loops: CDR1 MGHDK, CDR2 SYGVNS. J lost 2 bases, V lost 3 bases, and 0 bases had no gene match. For the CDR3, the DNA is TGTGCCAGCAGTGAGACAGGGGGCAATCAGCCCCAGCATTTT. Protein product: CASSETGGNQPQHF. The full variable domain, with the rest looked up from reference TRBV25-1 and TRBJ1-5, is EADIYQTPRYLVIGTGKKITLECSQTMGHDKMYWYQQDPGMELHLIHYSYGVNSTEKGDLSSESTVSRIRTEHFPLTLESARPSHTSQYLCASSETGGNQPQHFGDGTRLSIL.